Given below is one T cell receptor beta chain in context. Vbeta (60) and Jbeta (13) primers were used in the PCR. Libraries were prepared by immunoSEQ multiplex PCR; TCRdb keeps only in-frame clonotypes and omits some of them. The data contain 150,000 to 200,000 clones, about two thirds of them singletons. This record comes from a study of cytomegalovirus exposure and HLA in healthy donors. The CDR3 is made up of 16 amino acids. The V end was cut by 5 bases, the J end by 3 bases, with 17 bases between. Germline V gene sequence: CDR1 LNHDA, CDR2 SQIVND (reference sequence). Sequencing used PBMCs. The TCR comes from a woman aged 25-40 years in good health and CMV-seronegative. The V and J genes are TRBV19 and TRBJ2-1; weak D call: TRBD1 (6 bases). The CDR3 protein is CASSGGSQGYYNEQFF. The CDR3 coding sequence is TGTGCCAGTAGTGGTGGTTCGCAGGGGTACTACAATGAGCAGTTCTTC.